This is a list of T cell receptor beta chains from one sample in a study of beta chain features in type 1 diabetes. The assay was immunoSEQ multiplex PCR, and TCRdb's table has in-frame clones only and misses some. The sample gives tens of thousands of clones, around 49% of which show up once; about 0.74% is in the top ten. Input material: central memory CD4+ T cells from blood. Every receptor here comes from a man younger than 40 with type 1 diabetes. Each CDR3 is given with its conserved first and last residue. A D gene is named only where the DNA matches it firmly. Rows may omit the clone size; those that give it use once, few, many or a size class.

-	-	TRBJ1-3	TRBV15	TGTGCCACCAGCGGGTCCAGTCAGGGGCGAACCGGAAACACCATATATTTT	CATSGSSQGRTGNTIYF
-	TRBD2	TRBJ2-1	TRBV29-1	TGCAGCGCCCAGATAGCGGGGGGGCCTCTGTTCTTC	CSAQIAGGPLFF
-	TRBD1	TRBJ2-2	TRBV5-1	TGCGCCAGCAGCTGGACCGGGACAGGGGACACCGGGGAGCTGTTTTTT	CASSWTGTGDTGELFF
-	TRBD2	TRBJ2-3	TRBV7-2	TGTGCCAGCAGCGAGACTAGCCCAGATACGCAGTATTTT	CASSETSPDTQYF
-	TRBD2	TRBJ2-3	TRBV5-1	TGCGCCAGCAGCGCGGGGGGGGCCGTAGATACGCAGTATTTT	CASSAGGAVDTQYF
few	-	TRBJ1-2	TRBV4-3	TGCGCCAGCAGCCAAGCAGCTAACTATGGCTACACCTTC	CASSQAANYGYTF
-	-	TRBJ2-1	TRBV15	TGTGCCACCAGCGGGGGAGGGGGGGCGGTGTATGAGCAGTTCTTC	CATSGGGGAVYEQFF
once	-	TRBJ2-3	TRBV5-4	TGTGCCAGCAGCCTACGGGGAGGGGGTGAACTCACAGATACGCAGTATTTT	CASSLRGGGELTDTQYF
-	-	TRBJ2-1	TRBV6-1	TGTGCCAGCAGTGATAATTGGGGACTCCTACCCCTCTTC	CASSDNWGLLPLF
-	-	TRBJ2-2	TRBV2	TGTGCCAGCAGTGAAGACAGGGTGAACACCGGGGAGCTGTTTTTT	CASSEDRVNTGELFF
-	-	TRBJ2-7	TRBV19	TGTGCCAGTAGTATGGGTCTAGCGAGGGAGCAGTACTTC	CASSMGLAREQYF
-	TRBD2	TRBJ2-3	TRBV4-1	TGCGCCAGCAGCCAAGAAGGGCTAGCGGGCACAGATACGCAGTATTTT	CASSQEGLAGTDTQYF
-	-	TRBJ2-3	TRBV29-1	TGCAGCGTTCGAGGGACAATTTCCGGTGATACGCAGTATTTT	CSVRGTISGDTQYF
-	-	TRBJ2-3	TRBV28	TGTGCCAGCAGTTTAGCGGCCGCCTTGGCAGATACGCAGTATTTT	CASSLAAALADTQYF
-	-	TRBJ1-2	TRBV7-6	TGTGCCAGCAGCCCCGGACAGAACTATGGCTACACCTTC	CASSPGQNYGYTF
-	TRBD2	TRBJ2-1	TRBV5-4	TGTGCCAGCAGCTTCGGGCCTAGCGGGAGTCGGGGCTACAATGAGCAGTTCTTC	CASSFGPSGSRGYNEQFF
once	-	TRBJ2-3	TRBV5-1	TGCGCCAGCAGCTTGGACGGACAGAGCACAGATACGCAGTATTTT	CASSLDGQSTDTQYF
few	TRBD1	TRBJ1-2	TRBV25-1	TGTGCCAGCAATTCCGGGACAGGGGGCGGCTATGGCTACACCTTC	CASNSGTGGGYGYTF
-	-	TRBJ1-2	TRBV28	TGTGCCAGCAGTGCCCTGGGGGCGCGAGGCTACACCTTC	CASSALGARGYTF
-	-	TRBJ2-3	TRBV7-2	TGTGCCAGCAGCTTCGGGGTCGGCACAGATACGCAGTATTTT	CASSFGVGTDTQYF
-	TRBD2	TRBJ2-5	TRBV2	TGTGCCAGCATTGCGGGAGCCCAAGAGACCCAGTACTTC	CASIAGAQETQYF
-	TRBD2	TRBJ2-3	TRBV29-1	TGCAGCGTTCCGACCGGGACTAGCGTCCCAGATACGCAGTATTTT	CSVPTGTSVPDTQYF
-	-	TRBJ2-7	TRBV6-5	TGTGCCAGCAGCCCTCGACGGGACTCCTACGAGCAGTACTTC	CASSPRRDSYEQYF
few	-	TRBJ2-7	TRBV5-1	TGCGCCAGCAGCTTGGGCCCGACAGGAAACTACGAGCAGTACTTC	CASSLGPTGNYEQYF
once	TRBD1	TRBJ1-1	TRBV10-3	TGTGCCATCGGGGGACAGACCAACACTGAAGCTTTCTTT	CAIGGQTNTEAFF
once	TRBD2	TRBJ2-3	TRBV19	TGTGCCAGTAGTATAAGCGGGGGGGGTCTCGGTACGCAGTATTTT	CASSISGGGLGTQYF
-	TRBD2	TRBJ2-3	TRBV10-1	TGCGCCAGCAGTGAGCCAAGGACTAGAACCCCTCCAGATACGCAGTATTTT	CASSEPRTRTPPDTQYF
-	-	TRBJ2-7	TRBV6-5	TGTGCCAGCAGTCCCGGGACACTCTACACCTACGAGCAGTACTTC	CASSPGTLYTYEQYF
-	TRBD2	TRBJ2-5	TRBV11-3	TGTGCCAGCAGCTTAGGAGGACTAGCATCCCAAGAGACCCAGTACTTC	CASSLGGLASQETQYF